A selection of T cell receptor beta chains follows, all from one sample in a study of blood T cell repertoires in COVID-19. Here immunoSEQ multiplex PCR was the method, and the copy in TCRdb shows in-frame clones only, minus some. This table holds a few hundred thousand clones, roughly 86% found once. Sequenced sample: peripheral blood. The source is a human donor with acute or convalescent COVID-19. The donor label of this sample is uncertain. Both conserved end residues are part of each CDR3. D genes are given only for firm matches. Not every row has a clone size; where given, it reads once, few, many or a size class.

TRBV19	.	TRBJ1-1	.	TGTGCCAGTAGTACCGAGCGGGGGGGCCGGACTGAAGCTTTCTTT	CASSTERGGRTEAFF
TRBV7-2	TRBD1	TRBJ1-1	.	TGTGCCAGCAGCTCGTCGGACAGGAGAGGCGACACTGAAGCTTTCTTT	CASSSSDRRGDTEAFF
TRBV28	.	TRBJ2-7	.	TGTGCCAGCAGTCCCGCGACGGGGTCCTACGAGCAGTACTTC	CASSPATGSYEQYF
TRBV5-1	.	TRBJ2-2	.	TGCGCCAGCAGCCGAATCGACAGTACAACCGGGGAGCTGTTTTTT	CASSRIDSTTGELFF
TRBV30	.	TRBJ1-2	.	TGTGCCTGGAGACCGGGGATGTATGGCTACACCTTC	CAWRPGMYGYTF
TRBV7-9	.	TRBJ2-2	.	TGTGCCAGCAGCTTCGGGGAGAACACCGGGGAGCTGTTTTTT	CASSFGENTGELFF
TRBV3-1/TRBV3-2	TRBD2	TRBJ2-3	.	TGTGCCAGCAGCCAAGGCCGGGGGGGATCGAATACGCAGTATTTT	CASSQGRGGSNTQYF
TRBV2	TRBD1	TRBJ1-5	.	TGTGCCACCCGACCGGGACAGAGACAATCAGGGCCCCAGCATTTT	CATRPGQRQSGPQHF
TRBV2	.	TRBJ1-1	.	TGTGCCAGCTCAAATTCGAGACAGACGAACACTGAAGCTTTCTTT	CASSNSRQTNTEAFF
TRBV5-4	.	TRBJ1-1	.	TGTGCCAGCAGCTCGGGAGTGATGAACACTGAAGCTTTCTTT	CASSSGVMNTEAFF
TRBV9	TRBD1	TRBJ2-4	.	TGTGCCAGCAGCGTAAACTGGGACAGAAAAAACATTCAGTACTTC	CASSVNWDRKNIQYF
TRBV11-2	.	TRBJ1-2	.	TGTGCCAGCAGCTTAGCAAGGGGGTTAAACTATGGCTACACCTTC	CASSLARGLNYGYTF
TRBV3-1/TRBV3-2	.	TRBJ2-7	.	TGTGCCAGCAGCTTTTCCCAATACGAGCAGTACTTC	CASSFSQYEQYF
TRBV6-6	TRBD1	TRBJ2-5	.	TGTGCCAGCACCCTCGACAGGGGAGAAATTTACTTC	CASTLDRGEIYF
TRBV6-6	TRBD1	TRBJ1-4	.	TGTGCCAGCGGACAGGGGGCGGGAAAACTGTTTTTT	CASGQGAGKLFF
TRBV5-1	.	TRBJ1-4	.	TGCGCCAGCAGCTTCGGGGGGACTAATGAAAAACTGTTTTTT	CASSFGGTNEKLFF
TRBV28	.	TRBJ2-1	.	TGTGCCAGCAACGACTACGGATCCTACAATGAGCAGTTCTTC	CASNDYGSYNEQFF
TRBV3-1/TRBV3-2	.	TRBJ2-7	.	TGTGCCAGCAGCCAGGCAAGGCGGTACGAGCAGTACTTC	CASSQARRYEQYF
TRBV30	TRBD2	TRBJ2-1	once	TGTGCCTGGAGAAAGCGGGGGAATGAGCAGTTCTTC	CAWRKRGNEQFF
TRBV5-4	TRBD2	TRBJ2-7	few	TGTGCCAGCAGCAAAGCTAGCGGAAGCTCCTACGAGCAGTACTTC	CASSKASGSSYEQYF
TRBV5-1	.	TRBJ1-6	.	TGCGCCAGCAGCGACCCGGGGGAATATAATTCACCCCTCCACTTT	CASSDPGEYNSPLHF
TRBV28	TRBD1	TRBJ1-2	.	TGTGCCATTAGACAGGGGTACTATGGCTACACCTTC	CAIRQGYYGYTF
TRBV7-2	.	TRBJ2-7	.	TGTGCCAGCAGCCTAGTGAGGAGCTACTCCTACGAGCAGTACTTC	CASSLVRSYSYEQYF
TRBV5-6	.	TRBJ2-3	.	TGTGCCAGCAGCCCCGGACAGATTGGGCAGTATTTT	CASSPGQIGQYF
TRBV6-5	.	TRBJ1-2	.	TGTGCCAGCAGAGAGGGGAGGGATAGCTATGGCTACACCTTC	CASREGRDSYGYTF
TRBV6-5	TRBD1	TRBJ1-4	.	TGTGCCAGCACTTTGACAGGGGGGAATGAAAAACTGTTTTTT	CASTLTGGNEKLFF
TRBV6-5	.	TRBJ1-5	.	TGTGCCAGCAGTTACAATCTGGACAATACTCAGCCCCAGCATTTT	CASSYNLDNTQPQHF
TRBV29-1	TRBD2	TRBJ2-1	.	TGCAGCGTTGGGGGTAAGCGGGGGTACAGGAATGAGCAGTTCTTC	CSVGGKRGYRNEQFF
TRBV5-4	TRBD2	TRBJ2-1	.	TGTGCCAGCAGCCGACCTAGCGGGGGGGCCGGTGGTGAGCAGTTCTTC	CASSRPSGGAGGEQFF
TRBV7-6	TRBD1	TRBJ1-6	.	TGTGCCAGCAGCACACCGGAGGGACAGGGTACTTCACCCCTCCACTTT	CASSTPEGQGTSPLHF
TRBV19	TRBD1	TRBJ1-5	.	TGTGCCAGTAAAGGCTGGGCAGGGGGTGATCAGCCCCAGCATTTT	CASKGWAGGDQPQHF
TRBV7-9	.	TRBJ1-4	.	TGTGCCAGCAGCTTCGATGAAAAACTGTTTTTT	CASSFDEKLFF
TRBV7-8	.	TRBJ1-6	.	TGTGCCAGCAGCAGACAGGATGGTAATTCACCCCTCCACTTT	CASSRQDGNSPLHF